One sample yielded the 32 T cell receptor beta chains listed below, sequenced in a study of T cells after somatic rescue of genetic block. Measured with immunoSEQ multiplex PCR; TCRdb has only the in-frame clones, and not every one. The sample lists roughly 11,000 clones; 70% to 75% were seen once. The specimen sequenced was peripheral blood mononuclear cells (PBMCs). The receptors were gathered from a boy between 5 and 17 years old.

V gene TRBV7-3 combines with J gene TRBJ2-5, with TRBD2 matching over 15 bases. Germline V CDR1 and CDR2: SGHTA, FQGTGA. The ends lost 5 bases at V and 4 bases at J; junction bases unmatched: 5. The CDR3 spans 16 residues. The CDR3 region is CASSSSGLAGGETQYF. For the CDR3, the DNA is TGTGCCAGCAGCAGCTCGGGACTAGCGGGAGGAGAGACCCAGTACTTC.

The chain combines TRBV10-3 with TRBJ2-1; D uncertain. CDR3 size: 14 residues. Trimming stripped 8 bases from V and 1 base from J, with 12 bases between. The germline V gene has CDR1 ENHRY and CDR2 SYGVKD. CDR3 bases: TGTGCCATCGACGGTGGCGAATCCTACAATGAGCAGTTCTTC. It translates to CAIDGGESYNEQFF.

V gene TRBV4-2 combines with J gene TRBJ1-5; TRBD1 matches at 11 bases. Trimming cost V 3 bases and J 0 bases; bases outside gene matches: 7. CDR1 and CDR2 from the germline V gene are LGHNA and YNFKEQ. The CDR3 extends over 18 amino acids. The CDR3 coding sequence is TGTGCCAGCAGCCAGTGGACAGGGGGCCATTATAGCAATCAGCCCCAGCATTTT. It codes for CASSQWTGGHYSNQPQHF.

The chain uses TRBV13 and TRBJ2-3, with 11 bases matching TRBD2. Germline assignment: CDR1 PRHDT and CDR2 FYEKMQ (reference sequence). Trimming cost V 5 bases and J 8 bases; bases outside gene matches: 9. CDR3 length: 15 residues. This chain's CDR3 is CASSTGLAARGTQYF. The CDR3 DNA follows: TGTGCCAGCAGCACGGGACTAGCGGCTCGGGGTACGCAGTATTTT.

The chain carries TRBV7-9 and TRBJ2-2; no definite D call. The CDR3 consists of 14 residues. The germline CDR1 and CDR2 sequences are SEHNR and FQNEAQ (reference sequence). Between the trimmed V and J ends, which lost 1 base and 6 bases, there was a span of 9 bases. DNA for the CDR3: TGTGCCAGCAGCTTAGGGCAGGTATCCGGGGAGCTGTTTTTT. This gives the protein CASSLGQVSGELFF.

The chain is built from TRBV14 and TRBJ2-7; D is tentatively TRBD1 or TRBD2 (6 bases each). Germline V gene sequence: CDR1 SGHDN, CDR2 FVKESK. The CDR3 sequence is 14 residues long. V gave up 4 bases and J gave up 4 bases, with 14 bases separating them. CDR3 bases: TGTGCCAGCAGCCGACTAGGGGGGTCGTACGAGCAGTACTTC. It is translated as CASSRLGGSYEQYF. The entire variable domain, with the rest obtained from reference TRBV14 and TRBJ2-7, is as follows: EAGVTQFPSHSVIEKGQTVTLRCDPISGHDNLYWYRRVMGKEIKFLLHFVKESKQDESGMPNNRFLAERTGGTYSTLKVQPAELEDSGVYFCASSRLGGSYEQYFGPGTRLTVT.

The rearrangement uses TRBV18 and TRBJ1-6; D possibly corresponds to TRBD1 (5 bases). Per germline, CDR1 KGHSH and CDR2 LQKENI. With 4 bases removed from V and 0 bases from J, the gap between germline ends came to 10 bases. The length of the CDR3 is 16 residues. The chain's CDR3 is CASSRGRGSYNSPLHF. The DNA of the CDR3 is TGTGCCAGCTCACGAGGGAGGGGCTCCTATAATTCACCCCTCCACTTT.

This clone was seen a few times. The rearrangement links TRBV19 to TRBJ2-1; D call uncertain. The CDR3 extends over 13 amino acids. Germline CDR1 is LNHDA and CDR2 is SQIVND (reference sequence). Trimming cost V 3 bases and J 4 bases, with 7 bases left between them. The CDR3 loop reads CASSIGPYNEQFF. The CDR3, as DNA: TGTGCCAGTAGTATCGGACCTTACAATGAGCAGTTCTTC.

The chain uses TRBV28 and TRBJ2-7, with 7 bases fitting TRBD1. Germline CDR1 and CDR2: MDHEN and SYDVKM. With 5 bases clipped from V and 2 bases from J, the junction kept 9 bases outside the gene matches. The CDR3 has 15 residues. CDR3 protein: CASSPPGQRTYEQYF. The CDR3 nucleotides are TGTGCCAGCAGTCCACCGGGACAGCGCACCTACGAGCAGTACTTC.

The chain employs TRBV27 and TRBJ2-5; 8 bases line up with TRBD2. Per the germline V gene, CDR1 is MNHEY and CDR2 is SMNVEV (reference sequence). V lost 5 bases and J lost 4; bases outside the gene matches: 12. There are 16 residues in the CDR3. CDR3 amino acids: CASSLGAGGWSETQYF. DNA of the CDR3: TGTGCCAGCAGTCTTGGGGCGGGAGGATGGTCAGAGACCCAGTACTTC.

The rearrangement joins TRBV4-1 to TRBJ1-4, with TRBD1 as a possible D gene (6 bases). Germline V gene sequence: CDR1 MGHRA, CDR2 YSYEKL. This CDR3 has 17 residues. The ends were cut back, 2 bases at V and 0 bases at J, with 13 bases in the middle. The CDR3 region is CASSQQGREATNEKLFF. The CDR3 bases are TGCGCCAGCAGCCAACAGGGGCGCGAGGCAACTAATGAAAAACTGTTTTTT.

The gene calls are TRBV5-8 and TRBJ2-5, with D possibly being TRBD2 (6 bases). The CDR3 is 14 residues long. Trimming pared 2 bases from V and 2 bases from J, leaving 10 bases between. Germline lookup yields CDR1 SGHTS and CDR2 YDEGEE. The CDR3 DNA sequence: TGTGCCAGCAGCTTACTTGGGGGGCAAGAGACCCAGTACTTC. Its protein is CASSLLGGQETQYF.

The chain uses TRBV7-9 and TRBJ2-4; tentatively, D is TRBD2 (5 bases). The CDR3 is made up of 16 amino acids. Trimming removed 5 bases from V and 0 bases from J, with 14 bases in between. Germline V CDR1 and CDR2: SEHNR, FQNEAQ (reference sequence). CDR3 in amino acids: CASSPPRGLAKNIQYF. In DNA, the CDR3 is TGTGCCAGCAGCCCCCCTAGAGGGCTAGCCAAAAACATTCAGTACTTC.

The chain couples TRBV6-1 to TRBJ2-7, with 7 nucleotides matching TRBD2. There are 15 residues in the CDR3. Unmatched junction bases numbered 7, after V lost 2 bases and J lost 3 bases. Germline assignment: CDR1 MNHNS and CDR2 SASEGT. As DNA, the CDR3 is TGTGCCAGCAGTGAAAGGGAGGGTTCTGTCTACGAGCAGTACTTC. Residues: CASSEREGSVYEQYF.

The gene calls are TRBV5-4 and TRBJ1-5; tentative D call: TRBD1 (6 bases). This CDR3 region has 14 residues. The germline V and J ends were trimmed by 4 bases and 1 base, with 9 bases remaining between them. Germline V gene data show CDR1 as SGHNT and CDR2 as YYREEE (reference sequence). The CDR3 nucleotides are TGTGCCAGCAGCGAGGGGGGAAGCAATCAGCCCCAGCATTTT. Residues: CASSEGGSNQPQHF.

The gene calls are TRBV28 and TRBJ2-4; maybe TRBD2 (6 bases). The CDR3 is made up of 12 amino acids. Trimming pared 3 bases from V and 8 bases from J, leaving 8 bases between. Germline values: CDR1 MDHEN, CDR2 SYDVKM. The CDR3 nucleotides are TGTGCCAGCAGTTTTGCGGGGTACATTCAGTACTTC. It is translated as CASSFAGYIQYF. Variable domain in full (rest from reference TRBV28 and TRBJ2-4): DVKVTQSSRYLVKRTGEKVFLECVQDMDHENMFWYRQDPGLGLRLIYFSYDVKMKEKGDIPEGYSVSREKKERFSLILESASTNQTSMYLCASSFAGYIQYFGAGTRLSVL.

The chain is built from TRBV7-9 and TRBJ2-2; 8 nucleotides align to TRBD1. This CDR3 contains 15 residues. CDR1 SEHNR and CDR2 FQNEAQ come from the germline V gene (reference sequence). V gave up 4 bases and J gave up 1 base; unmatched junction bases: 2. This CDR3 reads CASSYGQGNTGELFF. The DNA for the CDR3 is TGTGCCAGCAGCTATGGACAGGGGAACACCGGGGAGCTGTTTTTT.

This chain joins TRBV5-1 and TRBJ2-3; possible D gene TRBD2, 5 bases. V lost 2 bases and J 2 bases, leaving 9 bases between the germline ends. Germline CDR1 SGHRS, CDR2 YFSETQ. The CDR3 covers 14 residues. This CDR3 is CASSLGRVTDTQYF. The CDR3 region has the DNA TGCGCCAGCAGCTTAGGGAGAGTCACAGATACGCAGTATTTT.

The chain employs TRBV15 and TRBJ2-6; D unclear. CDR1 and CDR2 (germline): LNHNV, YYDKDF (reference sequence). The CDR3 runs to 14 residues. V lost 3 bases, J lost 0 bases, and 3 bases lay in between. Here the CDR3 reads CATSSNSGANVLTF. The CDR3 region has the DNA TGTGCCACCAGCAGCAACTCTGGGGCCAACGTCCTGACTTTC.

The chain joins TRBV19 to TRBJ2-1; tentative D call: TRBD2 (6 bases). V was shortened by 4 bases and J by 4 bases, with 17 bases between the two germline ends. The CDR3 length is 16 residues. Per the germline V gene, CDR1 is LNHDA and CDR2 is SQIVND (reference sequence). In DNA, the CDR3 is TGTGCCAGTAGTAAAGGGCTAGCGAGATATTACAATGAGCAGTTCTTC. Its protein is CASSKGLARYYNEQFF.

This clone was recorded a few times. The CDR3 is CAIARPSSSGNTIYF. The CDR3 DNA follows: TGTGCCATCGCCCGCCCTAGTAGCTCTGGAAACACCATATATTTT. This chain connects TRBV10-3 to TRBJ1-3; D not certain. The CDR3 covers 15 residues. The germline V gene encodes CDR1 ENHRY and CDR2 SYGVKD. Deletions cut 8 bases from V and 0 bases from J, with 14 bases between.

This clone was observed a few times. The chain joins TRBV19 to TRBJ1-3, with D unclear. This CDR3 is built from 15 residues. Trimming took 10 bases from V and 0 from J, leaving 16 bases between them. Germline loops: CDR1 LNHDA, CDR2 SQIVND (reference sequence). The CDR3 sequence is CATKPPVSSGNTIYF. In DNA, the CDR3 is TGTGCCACCAAACCCCCCGTGAGCTCTGGAAACACCATATATTTT. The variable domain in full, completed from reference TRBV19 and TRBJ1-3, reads DGGITQSPKYLFRKEGQNVTLSCEQNLNHDAMYWYRQDPGQGLRLIYYSQIVNDFQKGDIAEGYSVSREKKESFPLTVTSAQKNPTAFYLCATKPPVSSGNTIYFGEGSWLTVV.

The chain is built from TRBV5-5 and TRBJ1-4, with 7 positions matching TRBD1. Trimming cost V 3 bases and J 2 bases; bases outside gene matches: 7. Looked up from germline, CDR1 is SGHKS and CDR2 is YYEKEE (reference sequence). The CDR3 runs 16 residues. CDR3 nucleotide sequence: TGTGCCAGCAGCTGGAGGGGACAGTCTACTAATGAAAAACTGTTTTTT. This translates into CASSWRGQSTNEKLFF.

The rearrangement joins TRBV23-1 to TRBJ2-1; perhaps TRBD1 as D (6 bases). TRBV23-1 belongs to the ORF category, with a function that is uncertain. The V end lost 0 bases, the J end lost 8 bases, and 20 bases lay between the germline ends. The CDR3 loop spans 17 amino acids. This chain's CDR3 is CASSQSDGKGRGYEQFF. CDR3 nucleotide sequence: TGCGCCAGCAGTCAATCGGACGGGAAGGGCAGGGGCTATGAGCAGTTCTTC.

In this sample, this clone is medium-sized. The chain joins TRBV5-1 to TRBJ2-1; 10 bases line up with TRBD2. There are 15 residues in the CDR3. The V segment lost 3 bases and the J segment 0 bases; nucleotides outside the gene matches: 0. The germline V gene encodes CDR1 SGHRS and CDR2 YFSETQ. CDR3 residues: CASSSSGSSYNEQFF. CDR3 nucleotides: TGCGCCAGCAGCTCTAGCGGGAGCTCCTACAATGAGCAGTTCTTC. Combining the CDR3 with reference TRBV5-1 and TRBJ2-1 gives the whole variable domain KAGVTQTPRYLIKTRGQQVTLSCSPISGHRSVSWYQQTPGQGLQFLFEYFSETQRNKGNFPGRFSGRQFSNSRSEMNVSTLELGDSALYLCASSSSGSSYNEQFFGPGTRLTVL.

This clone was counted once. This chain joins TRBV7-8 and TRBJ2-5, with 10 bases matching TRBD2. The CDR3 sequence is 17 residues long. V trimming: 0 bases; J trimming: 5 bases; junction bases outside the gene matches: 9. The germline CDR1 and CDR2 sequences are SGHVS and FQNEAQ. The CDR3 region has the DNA TGTGCCAGCAGCTTAGCGTCACTAGCGGGGAGCTGGGAGACCCAGTACTTC. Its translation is CASSLASLAGSWETQYF.

The CDR3 is CASSTGLADYNEQFF. Written as DNA, the CDR3 is TGTGCCAGCAGCACGGGACTAGCGGACTACAATGAGCAGTTCTTC. The chain employs TRBV7-9 and TRBJ2-1, with TRBD2 identical over 11 bases. V shed 5 bases, J shed 3 bases, and the junction held 3 bases outside the gene matches. The CDR3 extends over 15 amino acids. Germline V CDR1 and CDR2: SEHNR, FQNEAQ (reference sequence).

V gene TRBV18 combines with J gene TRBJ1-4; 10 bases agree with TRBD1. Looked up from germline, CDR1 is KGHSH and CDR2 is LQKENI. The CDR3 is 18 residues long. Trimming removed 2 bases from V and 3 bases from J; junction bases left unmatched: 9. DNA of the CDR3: TGTGCCAGCTCACCAAGTGGACAGGGGGTCGGAGCTAATGAAAAACTGTTTTTT. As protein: CASSPSGQGVGANEKLFF.

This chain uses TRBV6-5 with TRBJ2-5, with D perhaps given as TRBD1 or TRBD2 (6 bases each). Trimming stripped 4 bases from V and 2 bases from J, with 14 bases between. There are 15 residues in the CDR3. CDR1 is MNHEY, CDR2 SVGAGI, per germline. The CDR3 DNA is TGTGCCAGCAGTTGGGGGGCCTCAAGACAAGAGACCCAGTACTTC. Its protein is CASSWGASRQETQYF.

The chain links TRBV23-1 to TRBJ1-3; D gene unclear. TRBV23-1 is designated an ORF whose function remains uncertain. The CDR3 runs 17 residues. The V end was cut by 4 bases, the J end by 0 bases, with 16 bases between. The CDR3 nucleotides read TGCGCCAGCAGTCCCCTTTATTTGGGTGCCTCTGGAAACACCATATATTTT. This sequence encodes CASSPLYLGASGNTIYF.

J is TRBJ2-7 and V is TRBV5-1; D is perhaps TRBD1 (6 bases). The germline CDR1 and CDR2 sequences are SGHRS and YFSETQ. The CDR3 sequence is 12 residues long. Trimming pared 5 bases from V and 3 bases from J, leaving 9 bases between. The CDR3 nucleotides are TGCGCCAGCAGACCGGACAGCTACGAGCAGTACTTC. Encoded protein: CASRPDSYEQYF.

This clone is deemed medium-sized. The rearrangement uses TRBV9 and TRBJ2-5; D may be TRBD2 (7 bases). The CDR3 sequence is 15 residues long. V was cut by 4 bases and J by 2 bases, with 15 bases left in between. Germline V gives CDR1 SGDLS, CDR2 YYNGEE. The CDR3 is CASSISGTTQETQYF. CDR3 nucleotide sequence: TGTGCCAGCAGCATCAGCGGGACAACTCAAGAGACCCAGTACTTC.